This T cell receptor (beta chain) was identified in a study of blood T cell repertoires in COVID-19. Study in general: Specimens from acute and convalescent COVID-19 originated in the United States, Italy and Spain. Sources were T cells, B-cell-depleted T cells, or PBMCs; the material itself was cDNA or gDNA.

Using immunoSEQ multiplex PCR, the repertoire was profiled, and TCRdb retains in-frame clones only, with some absent. The sample includes under 85,000 clones, approximately 80% of them seen just once. The CDR3 runs to 16 residues. The germline gives CDR1 LGHNA, CDR2 YSLEER. The V gene end was trimmed by 3 bases and the J gene end by 4 bases; junction bases not matched to a gene: 11. The chain carries TRBV4-3 and TRBJ1-2; TRBD1 matches 7 bases. The source material was peripheral blood. The TCR comes from a man aged 55-75 years with active or convalescent COVID-19. CDR3 nucleotides: TGCGCCAGCAGCCAGACCTCGACAGGGACCGTCTATGGCTACACCTTC. It is translated as CASSQTSTGTVYGYTF.